This TCR beta chain is from a study of T cell changes during pregnancy in multiple sclerosis. The repertoire was sequenced with immunoSEQ multiplex PCR; TCRdb's copy has only in-frame clones and lacks some. Here the sample spans tens of thousands of clones, around nine tenths being singletons. J was trimmed by 3 bases and V by 6 bases; bases with no gene match: 4. Germline V gives CDR1 MNHEY, CDR2 SVGAGI. CDR3 length equals 13 residues. This receptor was obtained from a female donor in good health, enrolled as a control in a pregnancy study. V gene TRBV6-5 combines with J gene TRBJ1-2, with TRBD1 identical over 7 bases. Sequences were derived from CD4+ T cells from peripheral blood mononuclear cells, sampled in the first trimester of pregnancy. The CDR3 DNA reads as TGTGCCAGCAGATCCGGGACAGACTATGGCTACACCTTC. It codes for CASRSGTDYGYTF.